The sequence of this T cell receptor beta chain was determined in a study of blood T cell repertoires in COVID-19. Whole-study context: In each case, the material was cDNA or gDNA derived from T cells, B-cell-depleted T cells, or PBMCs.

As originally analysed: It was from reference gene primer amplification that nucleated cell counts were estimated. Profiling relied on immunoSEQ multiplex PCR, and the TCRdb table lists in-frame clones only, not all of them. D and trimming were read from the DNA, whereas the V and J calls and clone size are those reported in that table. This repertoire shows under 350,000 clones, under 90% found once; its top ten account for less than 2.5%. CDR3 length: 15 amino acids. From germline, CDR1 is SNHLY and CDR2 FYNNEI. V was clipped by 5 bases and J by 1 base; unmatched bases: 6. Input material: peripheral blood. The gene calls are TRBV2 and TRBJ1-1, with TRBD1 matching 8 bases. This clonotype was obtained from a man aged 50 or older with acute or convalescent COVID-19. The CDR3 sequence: CASSFATGGNTEAFF. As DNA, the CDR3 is TGTGCCAGCAGTTTTGCCACAGGGGGGAACACTGAAGCTTTCTTT.